Listed below are T cell receptor beta chains from one sample, sequenced in a study of blood T cell repertoires in COVID-19. The protocol was immunoSEQ multiplex PCR, while the TCRdb copy is restricted to in-frame clones and leaves out a portion. The sample lists under 200,000 clones, approximately 88% occurring once. Sample: PBMCs or T cells enriched from blood (not recorded which). The source is a woman between 55 and 75 years old who had recovered from COVID-19. Each CDR3 is given with its conserved first and last residue. The D gene is left open where the match is weak. Only some rows state a clone size, as once, few, many or a class for expanded clones.

. TRBJ2-5 . TRBV2 TGTGCCAGCAGGACCCGACTCGACCAAGAGACCCAGTACTTC CASRTRLDQETQYF
. TRBJ2-7 . TRBV7-9 TGTGCCAGCAGCAATTCGGGAATCTCCTACGAGCAGTACTTC CASSNSGISYEQYF
. TRBJ1-4 TRBD1 TRBV7-9 TGTGCCATTCTTCCCGGGACAGGGGATGAAAAACTGTTTTTT CAILPGTGDEKLFF
once TRBJ2-7 TRBD1 TRBV2 TGTGCCAGCAGACAGGGGCCCTCCTACGAGCAGTACTTC CASRQGPSYEQYF
. TRBJ2-7 . TRBV7-9 TGTGCCAGCAGCTTAGCCGTGGGTGGACACCGCTACGAGCAGTACTTC CASSLAVGGHRYEQYF
. TRBJ1-2 TRBD1 TRBV5-8 TGTGCCAGCAGCTCGGACAGGGGGTTAGGCGGCTACACCTTC CASSSDRGLGGYTF
few TRBJ2-7 TRBD2 TRBV28 TGTGCCAGCAGTTTATGGGCGGGAGGAACCTACGAGCAGTACTTC CASSLWAGGTYEQYF
. TRBJ1-2 TRBD1 TRBV10-3 TGTGCCATCAGTGATCAGACAGGGGCCCCTAACTATGGCTACACCTTC CAISDQTGAPNYGYTF
. TRBJ2-7 . TRBV19 TGTGCCAGTAGTTCGATAGACGGGGTCGAGCAGTACTTC CASSSIDGVEQYF
. TRBJ2-3 . TRBV7-9 TGTGCCAGCAGCTGGGGAGGGGGGACAGATACGCAGTATTTT CASSWGGGTDTQYF
. TRBJ2-1 TRBD2 TRBV11-3 TGTGCCAGCAGCGAAATGGGACTAGCGGGAGTTGAGCAGTTCTTC CASSEMGLAGVEQFF